This T cell receptor (beta chain) was retrieved from a study of graft-versus-host responses after intestinal transplantation. For the study at large: Recipients got multivisceral, liver-intestinal, or isolated intestinal transplants. Recipients were all induced with anti-thymocyte globulin, then given tacrolimus and steroids for around three years. Study-wide points: Early post-transplant HvG declines were associated with peak circulating GvH clone levels.

Libraries were prepared by immunoSEQ multiplex PCR; TCRdb keeps only in-frame clonotypes and omits some of them. This table holds tens of thousands of clones, 70% to 90% found once. V was clipped by 6 bases and J by 5 bases, with 22 bases between them. This CDR3 spans 16 amino acids. CDR1 and CDR2 from the germline V gene are PRHDT and FYEKMQ (reference sequence). For this clone: Its antigen is undetermined.

The sample in question was PBMCs, obtained 26 days after transplant. The TCR originated in a human patient who received an intestinal transplant, so some T cells may come from the graft donor. The chain couples TRBV13 to TRBJ2-5; D possibly corresponds to TRBD2 (5 bases). This CDR3 is CASRSSTRASVETQYF. The CDR3 DNA reads TGTGCCAGCAGATCCAGTACGAGGGCTAGTGTGGAGACCCAGTACTTC.